This TCR beta chain is from a study of cytomegalovirus exposure and HLA in healthy donors. Libraries were prepared by immunoSEQ multiplex PCR; TCRdb keeps only in-frame clonotypes and omits some of them. Here the sample spans 150,000 to 200,000 clones, over 65% being singletons. Per the germline V gene, CDR1 is MNHNS and CDR2 is SASEGT. With 5 bases clipped from V and 1 base from J, the junction kept 2 bases outside the gene matches. The CDR3 spans 14 residues. The sample comprised PBMCs. The sequence was obtained from a young man in good health and CMV-seropositive. The chain couples TRBV6-1 to TRBJ1-5, with 7 bases aligning to TRBD1. DNA for the CDR3: TGTGCCAGCAGTACACAGGGGAGCAATCAGCCCCAGCATTTT. This translates into CASSTQGSNQPQHF.